This T cell receptor beta chain was recorded in a study of shared clonotypes between healthy human individuals. V dropped 5 bases and J dropped 1 base, with 16 bases sitting between them. CDR3 size: 16 residues. CDR1 is SGHTA, CDR2 FQGTGA, per germline. Profiling relied on immunoSEQ multiplex PCR, and the TCRdb table lists in-frame clones only, not all of them. The table includes about 1 million clones, roughly 70% detected once. The chain carries TRBV7-3 and TRBJ2-3; D possibly uses TRBD1 or TRBD2 (7 bases each). Sequenced: memory CD4+ T cells sorted from blood. This sample's subset: CD45RA-negative fraction. This TCR came from a man aged 18-30 years in good health. CDR3 sequence (DNA): TGTGCCAGCAGCACCCCCCCAGGGGGGGGCACAGATACGCAGTATTTT. Translating it yields CASSTPPGGGTDTQYF.